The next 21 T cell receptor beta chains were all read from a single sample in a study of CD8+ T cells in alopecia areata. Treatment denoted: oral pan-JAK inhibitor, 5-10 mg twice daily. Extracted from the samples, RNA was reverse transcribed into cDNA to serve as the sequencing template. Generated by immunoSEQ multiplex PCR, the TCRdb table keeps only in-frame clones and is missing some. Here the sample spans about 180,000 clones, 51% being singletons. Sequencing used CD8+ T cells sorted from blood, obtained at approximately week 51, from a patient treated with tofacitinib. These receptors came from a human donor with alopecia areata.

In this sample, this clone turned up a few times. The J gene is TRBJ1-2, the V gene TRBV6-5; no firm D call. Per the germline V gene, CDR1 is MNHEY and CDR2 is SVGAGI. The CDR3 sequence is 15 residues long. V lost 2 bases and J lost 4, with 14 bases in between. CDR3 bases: TGTGCCAGCAGTTACAACCTAGGTGGTGGCTATGGCTACACCTTC. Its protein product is CASSYNLGGGYGYTF.

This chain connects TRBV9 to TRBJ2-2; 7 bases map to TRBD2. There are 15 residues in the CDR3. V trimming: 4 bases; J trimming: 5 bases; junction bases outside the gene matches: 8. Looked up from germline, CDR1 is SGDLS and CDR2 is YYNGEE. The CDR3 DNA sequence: TGTGCCAGCAGCCCTCCGGGAGGCGGAACCGGGGAGCTGTTTTTT. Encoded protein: CASSPPGGGTGELFF.

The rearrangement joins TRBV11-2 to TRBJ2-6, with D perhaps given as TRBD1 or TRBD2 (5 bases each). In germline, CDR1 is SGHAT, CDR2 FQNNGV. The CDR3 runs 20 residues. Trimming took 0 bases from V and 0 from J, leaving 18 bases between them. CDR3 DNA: TGTGCCAGCAGCTTAGACCTCCAGTGGGGGATCAACTCTGGGGCCAACGTCCTGACTTTC. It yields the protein CASSLDLQWGINSGANVLTF.

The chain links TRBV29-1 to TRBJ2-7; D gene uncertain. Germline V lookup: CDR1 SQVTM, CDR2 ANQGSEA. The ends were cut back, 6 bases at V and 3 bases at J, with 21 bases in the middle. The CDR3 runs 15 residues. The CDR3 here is CSVEFRQMENYEQYF. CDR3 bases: TGCAGCGTGGAATTCCGCCAGATGGAAAACTACGAGCAGTACTTC.

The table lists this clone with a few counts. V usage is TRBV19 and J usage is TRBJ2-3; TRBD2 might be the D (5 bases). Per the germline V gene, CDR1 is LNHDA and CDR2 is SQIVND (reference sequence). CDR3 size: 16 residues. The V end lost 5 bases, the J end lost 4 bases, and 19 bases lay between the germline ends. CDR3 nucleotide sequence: TGTGCCAGTAGTTACGTGACCGGGAAACCGGCAGATACGCAGTATTTT. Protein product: CASSYVTGKPADTQYF.

The CDR3 sequence: CASSPGTGYYEQYF. In nucleotides, the CDR3 is TGCGCCAGCAGCCCGGGGACCGGTTACTACGAGCAGTACTTC. The V gene is TRBV5-1, the J gene TRBJ2-7; tentatively, D is TRBD1 or TRBD2 (5 bases each). The germline gives CDR1 SGHRS, CDR2 YFSETQ. This CDR3 spans 14 amino acids. V was shortened by 4 bases and J by 3 bases, with 14 bases between the two germline ends.

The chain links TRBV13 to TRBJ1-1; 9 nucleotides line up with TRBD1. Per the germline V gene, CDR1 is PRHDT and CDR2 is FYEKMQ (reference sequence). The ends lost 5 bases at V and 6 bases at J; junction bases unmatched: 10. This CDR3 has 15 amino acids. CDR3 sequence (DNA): TGTGCCAGCAGCACGCCGACAGGGGGGATATCTGAAGCTTTCTTT. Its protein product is CASSTPTGGISEAFF.

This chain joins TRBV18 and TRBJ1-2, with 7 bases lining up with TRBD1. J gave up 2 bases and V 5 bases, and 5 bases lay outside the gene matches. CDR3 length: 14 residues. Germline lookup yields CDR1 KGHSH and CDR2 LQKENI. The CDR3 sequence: CASSSKQGNYGYTF. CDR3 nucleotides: TGTGCCAGCTCATCTAAACAGGGGAACTATGGCTACACCTTC.

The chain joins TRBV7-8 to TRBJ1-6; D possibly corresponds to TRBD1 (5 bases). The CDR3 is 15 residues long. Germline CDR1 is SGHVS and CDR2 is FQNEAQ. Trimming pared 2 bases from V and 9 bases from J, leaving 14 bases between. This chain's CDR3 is CASSLSGGLRSPLHF. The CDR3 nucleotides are TGTGCCAGCAGCTTAAGCGGGGGTTTGCGTTCACCCCTCCACTTT. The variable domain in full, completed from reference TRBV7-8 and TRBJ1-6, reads GAGVSQSPRYKVAKRGQDVALRCDPISGHVSLFWYQQALGQGPEFLTYFQNEAQLDKSGLPSDRFFAERPEGSVSTLKIQRTQQEDSAVYLCASSLSGGLRSPLHFGNGTRLTVT.

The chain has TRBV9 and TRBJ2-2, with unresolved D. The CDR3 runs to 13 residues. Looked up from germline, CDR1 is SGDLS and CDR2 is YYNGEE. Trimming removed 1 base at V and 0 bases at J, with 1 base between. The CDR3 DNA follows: TGTGCCAGCAGCGTATCGAACACCGGGGAGCTGTTTTTT. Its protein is CASSVSNTGELFF. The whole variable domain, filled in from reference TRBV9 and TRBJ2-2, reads DSGVTQTPKHLITATGQRVTLRCSPRSGDLSVYWYQQSLDQGLQFLIQYYNGEERAKGNILERFSAQQFPDLHSELNLSSLELGDSALYFCASSVSNTGELFFGEGSRLTVL.

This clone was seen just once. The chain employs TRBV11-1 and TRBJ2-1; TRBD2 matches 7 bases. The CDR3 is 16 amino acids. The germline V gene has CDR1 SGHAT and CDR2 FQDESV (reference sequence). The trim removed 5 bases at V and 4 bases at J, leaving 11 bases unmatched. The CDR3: CASSRFSGSEYNEQFF. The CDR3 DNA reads TGTGCCAGCAGCAGATTTAGCGGGTCAGAGTACAATGAGCAGTTCTTC.

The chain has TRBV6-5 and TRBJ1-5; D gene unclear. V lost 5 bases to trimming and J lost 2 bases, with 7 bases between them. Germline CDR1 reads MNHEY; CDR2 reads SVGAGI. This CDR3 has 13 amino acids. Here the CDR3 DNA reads TGTGCCAGCAGTCCCAGTGGCAATCAGCCCCAGCATTTT. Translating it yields CASSPSGNQPQHF.

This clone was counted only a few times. The CDR3 DNA reads TGTGCCTGGATAGGCGGAGCGGGCGAGACCCAGTACTTC. Translation gives CAWIGGAGETQYF. The V call is TRBV30, the J call TRBJ2-5; D might be TRBD2 (6 bases). The CDR3 covers 13 residues. With 4 bases removed from V and 5 bases from J, the gap between germline ends came to 14 bases. Germline lookup yields CDR1 GTSNPN and CDR2 SVGIG (reference sequence).

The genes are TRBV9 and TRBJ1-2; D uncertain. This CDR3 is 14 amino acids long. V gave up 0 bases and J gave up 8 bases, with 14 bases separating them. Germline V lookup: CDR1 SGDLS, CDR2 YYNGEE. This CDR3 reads CASSVVTAIRGYTF. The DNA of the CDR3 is TGTGCCAGCAGCGTAGTTACAGCCATTCGGGGCTACACCTTC.

The CDR3 reads CSVYKEAGELFF. Here the CDR3 DNA reads TGCAGCGTTTACAAGGAAGCCGGGGAGCTGTTTTTT. The chain employs TRBV29-1 and TRBJ2-2, with D unresolved. Trimming removed 5 bases from V and 6 bases from J, with 10 bases in between. CDR1 is SQVTM and CDR2 is ANQGSEA in the germline V gene. The CDR3 consists of 12 residues.

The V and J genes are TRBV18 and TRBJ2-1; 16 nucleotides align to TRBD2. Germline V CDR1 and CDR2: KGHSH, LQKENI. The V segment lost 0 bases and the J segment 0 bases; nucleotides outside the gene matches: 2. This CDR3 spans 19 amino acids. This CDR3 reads CASSPPGLAGGSSYNEQFF. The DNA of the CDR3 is TGTGCCAGCTCACCACCGGGACTAGCGGGGGGGAGCTCCTACAATGAGCAGTTCTTC. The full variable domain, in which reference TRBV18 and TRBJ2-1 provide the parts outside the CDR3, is NAGVMQNPRHLVRRRGQEARLRCSPMKGHSHVYWYRQLPEEGLKFMVYLQKENIIDESGMPKERFSAEFPKEGPSILRIQQVVRGDSAAYFCASSPPGLAGGSSYNEQFFGPGTRLTVL.

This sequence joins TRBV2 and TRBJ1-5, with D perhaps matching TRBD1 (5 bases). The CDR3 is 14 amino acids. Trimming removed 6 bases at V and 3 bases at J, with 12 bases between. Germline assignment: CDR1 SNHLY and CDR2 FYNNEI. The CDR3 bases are TGTGCCAGCAGCCTCGGGACTCTCAATCAGCCCCAGCATTTT. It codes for CASSLGTLNQPQHF.

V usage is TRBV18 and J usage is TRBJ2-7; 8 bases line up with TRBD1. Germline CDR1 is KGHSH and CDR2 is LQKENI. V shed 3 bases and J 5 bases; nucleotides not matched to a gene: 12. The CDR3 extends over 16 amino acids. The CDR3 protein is CASSPVPGDRGHEQYF. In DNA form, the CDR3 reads TGTGCCAGCTCACCCGTACCAGGCGACAGGGGCCACGAGCAGTACTTC.

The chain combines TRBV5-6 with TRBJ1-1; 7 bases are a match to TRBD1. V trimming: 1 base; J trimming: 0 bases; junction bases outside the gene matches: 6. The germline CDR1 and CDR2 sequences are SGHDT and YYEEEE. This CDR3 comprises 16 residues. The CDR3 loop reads CASSLMGQIMNTEAFF. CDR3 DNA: TGTGCCAGCAGCTTGATGGGACAGATCATGAACACTGAAGCTTTCTTT.

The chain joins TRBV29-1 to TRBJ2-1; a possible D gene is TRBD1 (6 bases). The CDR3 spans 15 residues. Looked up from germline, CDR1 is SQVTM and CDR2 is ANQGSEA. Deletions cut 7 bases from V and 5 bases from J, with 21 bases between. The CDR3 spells CSGVLLGANNNEQFF. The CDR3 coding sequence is TGCAGCGGTGTGCTATTGGGGGCTAACAACAATGAGCAGTTCTTC.

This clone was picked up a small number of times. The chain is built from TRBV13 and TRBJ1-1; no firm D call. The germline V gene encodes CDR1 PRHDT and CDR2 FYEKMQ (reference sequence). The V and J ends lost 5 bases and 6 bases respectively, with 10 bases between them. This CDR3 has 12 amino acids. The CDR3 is CASSPMTPEAFF. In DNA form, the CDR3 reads TGTGCCAGCAGCCCTATGACCCCTGAAGCTTTCTTT.